This T cell receptor beta chain was profiled in a study of blood T cell repertoires in COVID-19. Study processing details: The assay estimated nucleated cells by amplifying reference gene primers. This table comes from immunoSEQ multiplex PCR, and its TCRdb copy is limited to in-frame clones, with some not included. Clone size and V and J calls were adopted from that table, with D and trimming inferred from the DNA. The table includes some 310,000 clones, 90% detected once. With 8 bases clipped from V and 7 bases from J, the junction kept 5 bases outside the gene matches. This CDR3 comprises 12 residues. Germline lookup yields CDR1 SGHRS and CDR2 YFSETQ.

The clonotype comes from a woman in her 30s with COVID-19, enrolled during active disease. The J gene is TRBJ1-2, the V gene TRBV5-1; 10 nucleotides match TRBD1. The sample taken for sequencing was peripheral blood. The CDR3 DNA sequence: TGCGCCAGTACCGACAGGGGGCCTGGCTACACCTTC. Amino acids: CASTDRGPGYTF.